Below, 20 T cell receptor beta chains from the same sample are listed, as sequenced in a study of regulatory T cells in long-lasting Graves disease. CDR3-region Arm-PCR and iRepertoire HTBI primers produced the TCR beta libraries. From the multiplex PCR reads, TCRdb called clonotypes with MiXCR, one entry per CDR3 protein. The sample lists roughly 320,000 distinct CDR3 sequences; roughly a sixth were seen once. Time point described: newly diagnosed GD, antithyroid drugs for less than 3 months. Construction of the TCR library relied on RNA isolated from PBMCs. These data also featured in a second study, about T cells in Graves' hyperthyroidism and ophthalmopathy.

Sequences were derived from peripheral blood mononuclear cells (PBMCs), sampled at new diagnosis, from a patient treated with antithyroid drugs. These TCRs come from a middle-aged man with Graves disease.

This clonotype was picked up many times. The chain is built from TRBV2 and TRBJ2-5, with D unresolved. The CDR3 loop spans 11 amino acids. Germline loops: CDR1 SNHLY, CDR2 FYNNEI. V was shortened by 7 bases and J by 3 bases, with 6 bases between the two germline ends. The CDR3 loop is CASTQKETQYF. CDR3 DNA: TGTGCCAGCACCCAAAAAGAGACCCAGTACTTC.

This clonotype has just one count. The chain employs TRBV29-1 and TRBJ2-3; 13 nucleotides agree with TRBD2. CDR3 size: 15 residues. CDR1 is SQVTM and CDR2 is ANQGSEA in the germline V gene. V gave up 8 bases and J gave up 2 bases; unmatched junction bases: 7. The DNA of the CDR3 is TGCAGCACGAAGGGACTAGCGGGGAACACAGATACGCAGTATTTT. Its translation is CSTKGLAGNTDTQYF.

This clonotype was observed many times. This CDR3 is CSARRGGHGEKLFF. CDR3 bases: TGCAGTGCGCGCCGGGGGGGGCATGGTGAAAAACTGTTTTTT. The rearrangement uses TRBV20-1 and TRBJ1-4; maybe TRBD1 (6 bases). The V gene lost 6 bases and the J gene lost 7 bases, with 18 bases spanning the gap. The germline V gene has CDR1 DFQATT and CDR2 SNEGSKA (reference sequence). The CDR3 contains 14 residues.

The V call is TRBV18, the J call TRBJ1-1, with D tentatively TRBD1 (5 bases). Trimming took off 4 bases at V and 5 bases at J, with 14 bases between the two ends. CDR3 size: 14 residues. Germline CDR1 reads KGHSH; CDR2 reads LQKENI. DNA for the CDR3: TGTGCCAGCTCACAAGCCAGGGCGGGGACTGAAGCTTTCTTT. Translation gives CASSQARAGTEAFF. The complete variable domain, with remaining parts taken from reference TRBV18 and TRBJ1-1, reads NAGVMQNPRHLVRRRGQEARLRCSPMKGHSHVYWYRQLPEEGLKFMVYLQKENIIDESGMPKERFSAEFPKEGPSILRIQQVVRGDSAAYFCASSQARAGTEAFFGQGTRLTVV.

This clonotype was recorded many times. The chain carries TRBV29-1 and TRBJ1-1; D is undetermined. V dropped 5 bases and J dropped 1 base, with 11 bases sitting between them. The CDR3 has 13 amino acids. Germline V gives CDR1 SQVTM, CDR2 ANQGSEA. The CDR3 loop reads CSVSFQENTEAFF. CDR3 bases: TGCAGCGTTAGCTTTCAGGAGAACACTGAAGCTTTCTTT.

The chain couples TRBV15 to TRBJ1-1; D call uncertain. The germline V and J ends were trimmed by 0 bases and 4 bases, with 18 bases remaining between them. CDR1 LNHNV and CDR2 YYDKDF come from the germline V gene (reference sequence). The CDR3 is made up of 17 amino acids. The CDR3: CATSRDLGRGIRTEAFF. CDR3 DNA sequence: TGTGCCACCAGCAGAGATCTTGGTCGAGGAATACGCACTGAAGCTTTCTTT.

This rearrangement joins TRBV20-1 to TRBJ1-2; 7 positions match TRBD1. Germline V lookup: CDR1 DFQATT, CDR2 SNEGSKA (reference sequence). The CDR3 has 14 residues. V was pared by 3 bases and J by 8 bases, with 12 bases of the junction left unmatched. The CDR3 here is CSASEGALAWGYTF. Here the CDR3 DNA reads TGCAGTGCTAGCGAGGGGGCGCTTGCGTGGGGCTACACCTTC.

The CDR3 region is CAWNPRLAGGDTGELFF. The CDR3 coding sequence is TGTGCCTGGAATCCCCGTTTAGCGGGGGGTGACACCGGGGAGCTGTTTTTT. The genes are TRBV30 and TRBJ2-2, with 10 bases matching TRBD2. CDR3 length: 17 amino acids. CDR1 and CDR2 from the germline V gene are GTSNPN and SVGIG (reference sequence). Trimming took 4 bases from V and 3 from J; bases not matched to a gene: 11.

This clonotype has ten or more counts. V gene TRBV7-2 combines with J gene TRBJ2-4; unclear D gene. V lost 7 bases and J 1 base, leaving 8 bases between the germline ends. Germline CDR1 is SGHTA and CDR2 is FQGNSA. This CDR3 is 13 amino acids long. CDR3 coding DNA: TGTGCCAGCACCCCCCCCGCCAAAAACATTCAGTACTTC. Protein: CASTPPAKNIQYF.

This clonotype was counted at least ten times. The rearrangement joins TRBV10-3 to TRBJ1-1; D not certain. This CDR3 region has 12 residues. Germline V CDR1 and CDR2: ENHRY, SYGVKD. V lost 0 bases, J lost 11 bases, and 10 bases lay in between. CDR3 region: CAISESNLDAFF. The CDR3 DNA is TGTGCCATCAGTGAGTCGAACCTCGACGCTTTCTTT.

This clonotype has ten or more counts. This chain joins TRBV28 and TRBJ2-5; 9 nucleotides align to TRBD2. V lost 3 bases and J lost 4; bases outside the gene matches: 6. The germline V gene has CDR1 MDHEN and CDR2 SYDVKM. This CDR3 comprises 15 residues. The CDR3 region is CASSFIGGGGETQYF. In DNA form, the CDR3 reads TGTGCCAGCAGTTTTATAGGCGGGGGGGGAGAGACCCAGTACTTC.

This chain uses TRBV10-3 with TRBJ1-6; 9 bases align to TRBD1. The J segment lost 9 bases and the V segment lost 8 bases, leaving 8 bases of the junction unmatched. Germline-derived CDR1 and CDR2 are ENHRY and SYGVKD. This CDR3 spans 14 amino acids. The CDR3 loop reads CAIRPGQGISPLHF. The CDR3 DNA is TGTGCCATCCGCCCGGGACAGGGAATTTCACCCCTCCACTTT.

This clonotype was seen more than once but under ten times. The rearrangement joins TRBV20-1 to TRBJ2-5; the D gene is possibly TRBD2 (6 bases). The CDR3 consists of 16 residues. Per germline, CDR1 DFQATT and CDR2 SNEGSKA (reference sequence). Trimming removed 0 bases at V and 3 bases at J, with 17 bases between. CDR3 region: CSAREGQWGGKETQYF. The CDR3 DNA reads TGCAGTGCTAGAGAGGGCCAGTGGGGAGGTAAAGAGACCCAGTACTTC.

This clonotype has a count of ten or more. This chain uses TRBV6-1 with TRBJ2-1, with a weak D call TRBD1 (5 bases). V gave up 3 bases and J gave up 4 bases, with 13 bases separating them. The length of the CDR3 is 15 residues. Germline V gives CDR1 MNHNS, CDR2 SASEGT. CDR3 amino acids: CASSEDEQEYNEQFF. For the CDR3, the DNA is TGTGCCAGCAGTGAGGACGAACAGGAATACAATGAGCAGTTCTTC.

The V gene is TRBV4-2, the J gene TRBJ2-7, with 8 bases aligning to TRBD1. V shed 1 base and J 0 bases; nucleotides not matched to a gene: 11. CDR1 is LGHNA and CDR2 is YNFKEQ in the germline V gene. The CDR3 sequence is 18 residues long. The chain's CDR3 is CASSQGGIQGGASYEQYF. Here the CDR3 DNA reads TGTGCCAGCAGCCAAGGGGGAATACAGGGGGGTGCCTCCTACGAGCAGTACTTC.

This clonotype was recorded at least ten times. The chain has TRBV6-2 or TRBV6-3 and TRBJ2-5, with unresolved D. CDR3 length equals 13 residues. V was pared by 2 bases and J by 5 bases, with 9 bases between. Germline-derived CDR1 and CDR2 are MNHEY and SVGEGT. The CDR3 DNA is TGTGCCAGCAGTTACACCCCACTGGAGACCCAGTACTTC. Amino acids: CASSYTPLETQYF.

The chain combines TRBV28 with TRBJ1-2; 11 bases fit TRBD1. The CDR3 is made up of 16 amino acids. CDR1 is MDHEN and CDR2 is SYDVKM in the germline V gene. Trimming cost V 4 bases and J 6 bases; bases outside gene matches: 10. CDR3 sequence reads: CASSSNPGQGADGYTF. For the CDR3, the DNA is TGTGCCAGCAGTTCCAACCCCGGACAGGGGGCTGATGGCTACACCTTC.

The V and J genes are TRBV5-1 and TRBJ2-2, with D perhaps matching TRBD2 (6 bases). The CDR3 totals 15 residues. Per the germline V gene, CDR1 is SGHRS and CDR2 is YFSETQ. Trimming took 4 bases from V and 4 from J, leaving 14 bases between them. The DNA of the CDR3 is TGCGCCAGCAGCCTCCGACTAGTTCGCACCGGGGAGCTGTTTTTT. Its translation: CASSLRLVRTGELFF.

This clonotype showed up just a few times. The chain couples TRBV19 to TRBJ1-5, with D perhaps matching TRBD1 (6 bases). Germline V gene data show CDR1 as LNHDA and CDR2 as SQIVND (reference sequence). The ends were cut back, 6 bases at V and 5 bases at J, with 17 bases in the middle. The CDR3 loop spans 15 amino acids. The CDR3 here is CASSEWDIADQPQHF. The CDR3 nucleotides read TGTGCCAGTAGCGAATGGGACATAGCGGATCAGCCCCAGCATTTT.

Here the CDR3 reads CASSFFSGQITYEQYF. The CDR3 nucleotides read TGTGCCAGCAGTTTCTTTTCGGGACAGATTACCTACGAGCAGTACTTC. The chain employs TRBV28 and TRBJ2-7, with 7 bases identical to TRBD1. Germline CDR1 MDHEN, CDR2 SYDVKM. The CDR3 runs to 16 residues. The trim removed 3 bases at V and 2 bases at J, leaving 10 bases unmatched.